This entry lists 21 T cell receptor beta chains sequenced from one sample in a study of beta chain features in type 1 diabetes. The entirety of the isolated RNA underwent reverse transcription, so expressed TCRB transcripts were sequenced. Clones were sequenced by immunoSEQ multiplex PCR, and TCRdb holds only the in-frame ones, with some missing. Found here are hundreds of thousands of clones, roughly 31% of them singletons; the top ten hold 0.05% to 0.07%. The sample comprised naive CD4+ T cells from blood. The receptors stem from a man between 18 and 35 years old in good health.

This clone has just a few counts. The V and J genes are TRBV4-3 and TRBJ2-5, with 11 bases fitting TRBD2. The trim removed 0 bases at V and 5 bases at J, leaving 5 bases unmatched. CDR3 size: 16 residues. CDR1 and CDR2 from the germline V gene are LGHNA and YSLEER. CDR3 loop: CASSQELAGVLETQYF. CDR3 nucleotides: TGCGCCAGCAGCCAAGAACTAGCGGGAGTCTTGGAGACCCAGTACTTC.

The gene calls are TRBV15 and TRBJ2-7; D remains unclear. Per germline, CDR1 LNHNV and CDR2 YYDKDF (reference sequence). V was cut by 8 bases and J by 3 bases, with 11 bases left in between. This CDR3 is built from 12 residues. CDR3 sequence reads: CATVLRVYEQYF. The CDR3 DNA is TGTGCCACCGTGCTTCGGGTCTACGAGCAGTACTTC.

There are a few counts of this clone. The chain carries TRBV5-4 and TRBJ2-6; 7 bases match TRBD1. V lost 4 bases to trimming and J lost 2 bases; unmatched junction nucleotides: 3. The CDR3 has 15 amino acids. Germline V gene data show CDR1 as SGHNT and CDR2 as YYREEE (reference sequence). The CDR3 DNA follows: TGTGCCAGCAGCCGCGACAGGGCTGGGGCCAACGTCCTGACTTTC. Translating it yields CASSRDRAGANVLTF.

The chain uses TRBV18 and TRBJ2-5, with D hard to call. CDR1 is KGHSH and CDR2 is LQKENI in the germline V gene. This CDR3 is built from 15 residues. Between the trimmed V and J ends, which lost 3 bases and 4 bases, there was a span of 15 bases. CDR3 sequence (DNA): TGTGCCAGCTCACCCCGCCAGGCGGCTGGAGAGACCCAGTACTTC. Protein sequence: CASSPRQAAGETQYF.

CDR3 sequence: CASSLEEGTYTF. The CDR3, as DNA: TGCGCCAGCAGCTTGGAAGAGGGGACCTACACCTTC. This chain joins TRBV5-1 and TRBJ1-2; possible D gene TRBD1, 5 bases. V was trimmed by 0 bases and J by 10 bases, leaving 10 bases between them. CDR1 is SGHRS and CDR2 is YFSETQ in the germline V gene. There are 12 residues in the CDR3.

The CDR3 DNA is TGTGCCAGCAGCGCTCGGACAGGGCCATACAATGAGCAGTTCTTC. Its protein product is CASSARTGPYNEQFF. This rearrangement joins TRBV9 to TRBJ2-1, with 8 bases aligning to TRBD1. V was clipped by 3 bases and J by 4 bases; unmatched bases: 6. Looked up from germline, CDR1 is SGDLS and CDR2 is YYNGEE. The CDR3 is 15 residues long. Filled out from reference TRBV9 and TRBJ2-1, the complete variable domain reads DSGVTQTPKHLITATGQRVTLRCSPRSGDLSVYWYQQSLDQGLQFLIQYYNGEERAKGNILERFSAQQFPDLHSELNLSSLELGDSALYFCASSARTGPYNEQFFGPGTRLTVL.

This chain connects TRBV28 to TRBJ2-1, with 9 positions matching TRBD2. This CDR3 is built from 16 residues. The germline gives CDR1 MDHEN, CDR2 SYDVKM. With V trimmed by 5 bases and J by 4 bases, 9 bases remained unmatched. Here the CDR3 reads CASSPQTSGPYNEQFF. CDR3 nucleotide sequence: TGTGCCAGCAGTCCCCAGACTAGCGGACCTTACAATGAGCAGTTCTTC.

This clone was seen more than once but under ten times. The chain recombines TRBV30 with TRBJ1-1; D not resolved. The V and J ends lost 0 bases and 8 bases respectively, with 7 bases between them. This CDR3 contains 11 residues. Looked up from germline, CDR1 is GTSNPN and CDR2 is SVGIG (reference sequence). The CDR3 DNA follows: TGTGCCTGGAGTGTATCGTGGGAAGCTTTCTTT. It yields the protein CAWSVSWEAFF.

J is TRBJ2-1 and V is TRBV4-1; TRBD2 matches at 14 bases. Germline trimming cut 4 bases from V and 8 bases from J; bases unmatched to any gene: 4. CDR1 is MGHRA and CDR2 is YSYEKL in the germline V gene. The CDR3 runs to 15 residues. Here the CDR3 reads CASSLGLAGAYEQFF. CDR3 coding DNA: TGCGCCAGCAGCCTGGGACTAGCGGGAGCGTATGAGCAGTTCTTC.

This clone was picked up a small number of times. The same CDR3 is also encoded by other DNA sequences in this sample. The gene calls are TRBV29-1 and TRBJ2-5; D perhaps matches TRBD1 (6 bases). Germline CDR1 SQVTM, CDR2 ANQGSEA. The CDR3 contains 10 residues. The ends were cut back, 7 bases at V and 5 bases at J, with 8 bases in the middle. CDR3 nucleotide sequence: TGCAGCGGGACAGAGGAGACCCAGTACTTC. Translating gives CSGTEETQYF.

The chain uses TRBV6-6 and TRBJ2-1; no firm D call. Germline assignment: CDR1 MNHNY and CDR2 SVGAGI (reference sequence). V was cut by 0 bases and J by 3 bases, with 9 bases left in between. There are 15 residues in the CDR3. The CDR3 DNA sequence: TGTGCCAGCAGTTACTCGATGGGTCTCTACAATGAGCAGTTCTTC. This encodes CASSYSMGLYNEQFF.

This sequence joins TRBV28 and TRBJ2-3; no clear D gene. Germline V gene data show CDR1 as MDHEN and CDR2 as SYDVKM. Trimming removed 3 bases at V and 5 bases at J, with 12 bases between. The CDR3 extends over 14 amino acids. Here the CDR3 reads CASSFDKAVDTQYF. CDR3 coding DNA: TGTGCCAGCAGTTTTGACAAGGCGGTAGATACGCAGTATTTT.

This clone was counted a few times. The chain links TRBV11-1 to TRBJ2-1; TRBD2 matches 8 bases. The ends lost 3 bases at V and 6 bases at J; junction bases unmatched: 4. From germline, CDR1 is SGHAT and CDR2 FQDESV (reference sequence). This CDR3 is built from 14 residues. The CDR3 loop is CASSLGLETNEQFF. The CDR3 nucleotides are TGTGCCAGCAGCTTGGGACTAGAAACCAATGAGCAGTTCTTC.

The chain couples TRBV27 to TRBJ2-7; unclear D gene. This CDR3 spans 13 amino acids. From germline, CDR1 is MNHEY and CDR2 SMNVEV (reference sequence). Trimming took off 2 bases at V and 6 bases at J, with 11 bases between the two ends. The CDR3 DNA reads TGTGCCAGCAGTTTAAGGGCGTCCGCCGAGCAGTACTTC. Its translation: CASSLRASAEQYF.

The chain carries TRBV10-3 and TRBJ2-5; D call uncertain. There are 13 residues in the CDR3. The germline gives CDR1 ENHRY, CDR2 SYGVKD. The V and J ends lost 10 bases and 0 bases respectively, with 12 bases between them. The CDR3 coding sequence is TGTGCCACCGGGTCTGTGGACCAAGAGACCCAGTACTTC. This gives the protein CATGSVDQETQYF.

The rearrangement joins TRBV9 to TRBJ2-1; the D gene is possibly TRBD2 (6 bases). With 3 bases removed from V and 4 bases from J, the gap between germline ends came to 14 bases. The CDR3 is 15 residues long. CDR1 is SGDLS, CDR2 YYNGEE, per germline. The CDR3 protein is CASSGRGLLYNEQFF. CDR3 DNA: TGTGCCAGCAGCGGGCGGGGACTCCTTTACAATGAGCAGTTCTTC. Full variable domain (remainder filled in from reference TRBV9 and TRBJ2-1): DSGVTQTPKHLITATGQRVTLRCSPRSGDLSVYWYQQSLDQGLQFLIQYYNGEERAKGNILERFSAQQFPDLHSELNLSSLELGDSALYFCASSGRGLLYNEQFFGPGTRLTVL.

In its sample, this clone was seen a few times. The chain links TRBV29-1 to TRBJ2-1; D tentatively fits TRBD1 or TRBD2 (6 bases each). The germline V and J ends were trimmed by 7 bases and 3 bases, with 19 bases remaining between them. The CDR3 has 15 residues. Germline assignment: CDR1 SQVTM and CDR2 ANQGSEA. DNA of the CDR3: TGCAGCGCCCTACCACAGGGAGGCTACTACAATGAGCAGTTCTTC. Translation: CSALPQGGYYNEQFF.

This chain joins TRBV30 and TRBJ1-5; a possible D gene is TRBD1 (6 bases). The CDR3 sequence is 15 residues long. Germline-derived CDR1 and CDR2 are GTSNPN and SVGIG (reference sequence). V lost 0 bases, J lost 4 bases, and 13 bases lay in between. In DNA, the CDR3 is TGTGCCTGGAGTGTCCAGGGGTTAAGGAATCAGCCCCAGCATTTT. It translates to CAWSVQGLRNQPQHF.

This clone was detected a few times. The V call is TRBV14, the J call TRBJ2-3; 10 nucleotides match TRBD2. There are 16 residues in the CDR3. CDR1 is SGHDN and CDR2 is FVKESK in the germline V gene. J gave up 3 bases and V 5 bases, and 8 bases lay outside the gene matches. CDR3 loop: CASSALAGAGTDTQYF. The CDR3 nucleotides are TGTGCCAGCAGCGCGCTAGCGGGAGCCGGAACAGATACGCAGTATTTT.

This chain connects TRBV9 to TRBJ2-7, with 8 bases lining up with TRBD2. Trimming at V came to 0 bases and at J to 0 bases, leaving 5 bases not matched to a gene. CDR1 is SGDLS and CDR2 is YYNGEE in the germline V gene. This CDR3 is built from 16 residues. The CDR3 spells CASSVGGSGASYEQYF. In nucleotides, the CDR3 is TGTGCCAGCAGCGTAGGGGGTAGCGGGGCCTCCTACGAGCAGTACTTC.

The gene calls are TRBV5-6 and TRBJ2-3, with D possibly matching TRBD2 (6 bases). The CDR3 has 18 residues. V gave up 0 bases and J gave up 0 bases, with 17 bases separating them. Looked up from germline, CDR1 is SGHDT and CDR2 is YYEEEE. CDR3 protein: CASSLVSSSATSTDTQYF. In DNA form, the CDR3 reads TGTGCCAGCAGCTTGGTTTCATCTAGCGCCACTAGCACAGATACGCAGTATTTT.